A single sample gave rise to the 19 T cell receptor beta chains below, sequenced in a study of blood T cells in healthy people across ages (dated by TCRdb to the mid-2010s). The method behind the library was 5' RACE. The sequencing machine was an Illumina HiSeq 2500. A second about 7 to 12 cycle PCR used a sample-barcoded 5' primer and a J-beta primer mix. TCRdb redid the processing of the public reads, applying fastp at Q25 and MiXCR, and retained in-frame beta chains. Each entry is one CDR3 protein sequence, shown with its most common DNA and genes. The sample table holds roughly 500,000 distinct CDR3 sequences, of which about 26% were seen once. The ten top clones hold 18% of the sample. Sequencing used blood. These receptors all come from a woman aged 70 to 79 in good health.

The table lists this clonotype with a few counts. V gene TRBV6-1 combines with J gene TRBJ2-1, with 7 bases matching TRBD1. Germline V gene data show CDR1 as MNHNS and CDR2 as SASEGT. The CDR3 runs 14 residues. V gave up 7 bases and J gave up 4 bases; unmatched junction bases: 7. This chain's CDR3 is CASILKGQYNEQFF. The DNA of the CDR3 is TGTGCCAGCATCCTTAAGGGACAGTACAATGAGCAGTTCTTC.

This chain joins TRBV29-1 and TRBJ2-1, with TRBD1 as a possible D gene (5 bases). The CDR3 spans 11 residues. Trimming took 8 bases from V and 4 from J, leaving 9 bases between them. Germline V gene sequence: CDR1 SQVTM, CDR2 ANQGSEA. CDR3 protein: CSFRDYNEQFF. The CDR3 bases are TGCAGCTTCAGGGATTACAATGAGCAGTTCTTC.

The sample holds a few counts of this clonotype. The V call is TRBV24-1, the J call TRBJ2-2; weak D call: TRBD1 (6 bases). V was shortened by 3 bases and J by 7 bases, with 17 bases between the two germline ends. CDR1 is KGHDR, CDR2 SFDVKD, per germline. The CDR3 length is 16 residues. The CDR3 region is CATSDLGSTGHGELFF. DNA of the CDR3: TGTGCCACCAGTGATCTGGGATCTACAGGGCACGGGGAGCTGTTTTTT.

The CDR3 is CAISGGSGANVLTF. The CDR3 DNA is TGTGCCATCAGTGGGGGGTCTGGGGCCAACGTCCTGACTTTC. The J gene is TRBJ2-6, the V gene TRBV10-3; D may correspond to TRBD1 or TRBD2 (5 bases each). Germline V gene data show CDR1 as ENHRY and CDR2 as SYGVKD. Between the trimmed V and J ends, which lost 4 bases and 1 base, there was a span of 5 bases. The CDR3 runs 14 residues.

DNA for the CDR3: TGTGCCTGGAGTGCCCTTAGGGGGCATCGAGGTGGCTACACCTTC. Translated: CAWSALRGHRGGYTF. The V gene is TRBV30, the J gene TRBJ1-2, with 7 bases lining up with TRBD1. Losses at the gene ends were 1 base for V and 7 bases for J; bases not matched to a gene: 12. CDR3 length: 15 amino acids. Germline CDR1 reads GTSNPN; CDR2 reads SVGIG (reference sequence).

This clonotype has just a few counts. CDR3 bases: TGTGCCAGCAGCCACCAAAGAGGGGCTCGCCACGAGCAGTACTTC. Its protein is CASSHQRGARHEQYF. V is TRBV7-2 and J is TRBJ2-7; D is perhaps TRBD1 or TRBD2 (5 bases each). CDR1 and CDR2 from the germline V gene are SGHTA and FQGNSA. The V and J ends lost 5 bases and 5 bases respectively, with 19 bases between them. The length of the CDR3 is 15 residues.

The chain is built from TRBV10-3 and TRBJ2-2, with TRBD1 as a possible D gene (7 bases). This CDR3 region has 16 residues. CDR1 ENHRY and CDR2 SYGVKD come from the germline V gene. Between the trimmed V and J ends, which lost 6 bases and 5 bases, there was a span of 19 bases. This CDR3 is CAISSAGGLGTGELFF. CDR3 in DNA: TGTGCCATCAGCTCGGCAGGGGGGTTGGGGACCGGGGAGCTGTTTTTT.

The rearrangement uses TRBV25-1 and TRBJ2-1; 7 bases match TRBD2. V shed 3 bases, J shed 0 bases, and the junction held 11 bases outside the gene matches. The CDR3 runs to 18 residues. CDR1 and CDR2 (germline): MGHDK, SYGVNS. This chain's CDR3 is CASSDSGEAGTSYNEQFF. CDR3 bases: TGTGCCAGCAGTGATTCCGGGGAAGCGGGGACCTCCTACAATGAGCAGTTCTTC.

The genes are TRBV3-1 and TRBJ2-7; 13 bases are a match to TRBD2. This CDR3 contains 15 residues. Germline V lookup: CDR1 LGHDT, CDR2 YNNKEL (reference sequence). V dropped 2 bases and J dropped 6; count of bases not matched to a gene: 4. The CDR3 sequence: CASSQPGLAGFEQYF. The CDR3, as DNA: TGTGCCAGCAGCCAACCGGGACTAGCGGGGTTCGAGCAGTACTTC.

The CDR3 reads CASSQLNSRALHF. In DNA, the CDR3 is TGTGCCAGCAGCCAATTAAATAGTAGGGCCCTCCACTTT. J is TRBJ1-6 and V is TRBV3-1; the D is unclear. The CDR3 runs to 13 residues. Looked up from germline, CDR1 is LGHDT and CDR2 is YNNKEL (reference sequence). V was cut by 2 bases and J by 14 bases, with 13 bases left in between.

In its sample, this clonotype was seen a few times. The V call is TRBV4-3, the J call TRBJ1-5; D is possibly TRBD1 (6 bases). V was cut by 4 bases and J by 5 bases, with 12 bases left in between. The CDR3 loop spans 14 amino acids. The germline V gene encodes CDR1 LGHNA and CDR2 YSLEER. The CDR3 DNA reads as TGCGCCAGCAGCCGCGGACAGACAGATCAGCCCCAGCATTTT. This sequence encodes CASSRGQTDQPQHF.

The V call is TRBV27, the J call TRBJ2-5, with a possible D match to TRBD2 (5 bases). Germline CDR1 and CDR2: MNHEY and SMNVEV (reference sequence). The CDR3 runs to 13 residues. Trimming took 6 bases from V and 5 from J, leaving 13 bases between them. DNA of the CDR3: TGTGCCAGCAGGCCTTCGGGGTTGGAGACCCAGTACTTC. This encodes CASRPSGLETQYF.

The rearrangement uses TRBV12-3 or TRBV12-4 and TRBJ2-3; D assignment may be TRBD1 or TRBD2 (6 bases each). The CDR3 contains 15 residues. Between the trimmed V and J ends, which lost 6 bases and 1 base, there was a span of 14 bases. CDR3 amino acids: CASRVFGGGTDTQYF. Here the CDR3 DNA reads TGTGCCAGCAGAGTTTTCGGGGGCGGCACAGATACGCAGTATTTT.

The table lists this clonotype with a few counts. The CDR3 sequence: CSVRQGAPTGELFF. CDR3 DNA: TGCAGCGTCCGACAGGGGGCCCCCACCGGGGAGCTGTTTTTT. The rearrangement joins TRBV29-1 to TRBJ2-2; 10 nucleotides align to TRBD1. CDR1 and CDR2 from the germline V gene are SQVTM and ANQGSEA. CDR3 size: 14 residues. The junction had 5 bases not matched to a gene; V was cut back by 6 bases and J by 4 bases.

The CDR3 DNA reads TGTGCCAGCAGTTTGGCAGGGGACAATTCACCCCTCCACTTT. Protein product: CASSLAGDNSPLHF. The genes are TRBV6-5 and TRBJ1-6, with a weak D call TRBD1 (6 bases). Germline V gene sequence: CDR1 MNHEY, CDR2 SVGAGI. CDR3 length: 14 residues. Trimming removed 4 bases from V and 7 bases from J, with 11 bases in between.

The chain links TRBV20-1 to TRBJ2-1, with a possible D match to TRBD2 (5 bases). V lost 0 bases and J lost 3, with 9 bases in between. Germline V lookup: CDR1 DFQATT, CDR2 SNEGSKA (reference sequence). CDR3 length: 14 amino acids. CDR3 protein: CSARDSRDYNEQFF. The DNA for the CDR3 is TGCAGTGCTAGAGATTCCCGGGACTACAATGAGCAGTTCTTC.

This clonotype appeared once. The chain recombines TRBV20-1 with TRBJ2-3; 7 nucleotides line up with TRBD2. Germline CDR1 reads DFQATT; CDR2 reads SNEGSKA (reference sequence). With V trimmed by 6 bases and J by 3 bases, 6 bases remained unmatched. CDR3 length equals 13 residues. The CDR3 protein is CSAPGTTTDTQYF. The CDR3 bases are TGCAGTGCGCCGGGGACTACAACAGATACGCAGTATTTT.

V is TRBV5-1 and J is TRBJ1-4, with D tentatively TRBD1 (5 bases). V dropped 8 bases and J dropped 8 bases, with 16 bases sitting between them. Germline CDR1 SGHRS, CDR2 YFSETQ. This CDR3 comprises 13 residues. This chain's CDR3 is CASGDGTTEKLFF. The CDR3 coding sequence is TGCGCCAGTGGGGACGGGACTACCGAAAAACTGTTTTTT.

The CDR3 loop reads CASSEGHDYEQYF. In DNA form, the CDR3 reads TGTGCCAGCAGCGAGGGACATGATTACGAGCAGTACTTC. J is TRBJ2-7 and V is TRBV6-1, with D maybe TRBD1 (6 bases). Germline CDR1 reads MNHNS; CDR2 reads SASEGT. The CDR3 is 13 amino acids. Trimming removed 6 bases at V and 4 bases at J, with 13 bases between.